One and the same sample provided the 26 T cell receptor beta chains below, sequenced in a study of CD8 T cells in Susac syndrome. RNA totalling about 0.45 to 1 ug underwent reverse transcription with random hexamers. TCRdb recomputed calls from the immunoSEQ multiplex PCR reads with MiXCR, one row per CDR3 protein. The sample carries 70,000 to 85,000 distinct CDR3 sequences, 90% to 97% recorded once. The source material was CD8+ T cells from PBMCs. The receptors derive from a human donor with Susac syndrome.

This chain links TRBV2 with TRBJ2-3; 10 bases are a match to TRBD2. Germline CDR1 reads SNHLY; CDR2 reads FYNNEI. V shed 6 bases, J shed 2 bases, and the junction held 2 bases outside the gene matches. This CDR3 comprises 14 residues. Here the CDR3 DNA reads TGTGCCAGCAGACTAGCGGGGAACACAGATACGCAGTATTTT. Translating gives CASRLAGNTDTQYF.

This chain joins TRBV29-1 and TRBJ2-7; the match to TRBD2 covers 9 bases. Germline V gene sequence: CDR1 SQVTM, CDR2 ANQGSEA. This CDR3 is 14 amino acids long. V gave up 3 bases and J gave up 2 bases; unmatched junction bases: 5. The CDR3 reads CSVDSGTSTYEQYF. As DNA, the CDR3 is TGCAGCGTTGACTCCGGGACTAGCACCTACGAGCAGTACTTC.

The V call is TRBV20-1, the J call TRBJ1-1; maybe TRBD1 (6 bases). The CDR3 is 15 residues long. Germline loops: CDR1 DFQATT, CDR2 SNEGSKA (reference sequence). Trimming removed 2 bases at V and 0 bases at J, with 13 bases between. For the CDR3, the DNA is TGCAGTGCTAGATCTAAAGGACAGCTGAACACTGAAGCTTTCTTT. Protein sequence: CSARSKGQLNTEAFF.

The genes are TRBV7-9 and TRBJ2-7; no firm D call. Germline V gene data show CDR1 as SEHNR and CDR2 as FQNEAQ (reference sequence). This CDR3 comprises 12 residues. V was shortened by 5 bases and J by 1 base, with 6 bases between the two germline ends. The CDR3 here is CASSPISYEQYF. DNA of the CDR3: TGTGCCAGCAGCCCTATTTCCTACGAGCAGTACTTC.

The V gene is TRBV20-1, the J gene TRBJ2-5, with 9 bases lining up with TRBD1. V was clipped by 3 bases and J by 5 bases; unmatched bases: 16. The germline gives CDR1 DFQATT, CDR2 SNEGSKA (reference sequence). The CDR3 has 17 residues. This chain's CDR3 is CSAREARDRVFGETQYF. CDR3 coding DNA: TGCAGTGCTAGGGAAGCCCGGGACAGGGTTTTTGGGGAGACCCAGTACTTC.

V usage is TRBV20-1 and J usage is TRBJ2-1; 10 positions agree with TRBD2. This CDR3 has 18 amino acids. CDR1 and CDR2 from the germline V gene are DFQATT and SNEGSKA (reference sequence). The J segment lost 10 bases and the V segment lost 2 bases, leaving 20 bases of the junction unmatched. For the CDR3, the DNA is TGCAGTGCTAGAACAGGACTAGCGGAATATATATGGACTCGGGAGCAGTTCTTC. This translates into CSARTGLAEYIWTREQFF.

V gene TRBV20-1 combines with J gene TRBJ1-1; D remains ambiguous. The V and J ends lost 0 bases and 0 bases respectively, with 20 bases between them. Germline V lookup: CDR1 DFQATT, CDR2 SNEGSKA (reference sequence). The CDR3 length is 18 residues. Written as DNA, the CDR3 is TGCAGTGCTAGAGATAGAGTCCTTGCTAGATCCTTGAACACTGAAGCTTTCTTT. Its translation: CSARDRVLARSLNTEAFF.

CDR3 amino acids: CASSQNYRFKTDTQYF. DNA of the CDR3: TGCGCCAGCAGCCAAAACTACAGGTTCAAGACAGATACGCAGTATTTT. The V gene is TRBV4-3, the J gene TRBJ2-3; tentatively, D is TRBD1 (5 bases). Germline assignment: CDR1 LGHNA and CDR2 YSLEER. This CDR3 region has 16 residues. The ends were cut back, 2 bases at V and 3 bases at J, with 15 bases in the middle.

The chain links TRBV3-1 to TRBJ1-2, with a tentative D call TRBD1 (5 bases). V shed 6 bases and J shed 6 bases, with 20 bases lying between them. Germline loops: CDR1 LGHDT, CDR2 YNNKEL (reference sequence). There are 15 residues in the CDR3. The CDR3 region is CASSSRRGPVHGYTF. In DNA, the CDR3 is TGTGCCAGCAGTTCCAGACGGGGACCCGTCCATGGCTACACCTTC.

The rearrangement links TRBV15 to TRBJ2-3; D gene ambiguous. The V gene lost 1 base and the J gene lost 6 bases, with 5 bases spanning the gap. The length of the CDR3 is 12 residues. Germline-derived CDR1 and CDR2 are LNHNV and YYDKDF (reference sequence). This CDR3 is CATSRASDTQYF. As DNA, the CDR3 is TGTGCCACCAGCAGAGCCAGTGATACGCAGTATTTT.

The chain is built from TRBV10-3 and TRBJ2-7; D tentatively fits TRBD1 or TRBD2 (5 bases each). The CDR3 runs to 13 residues. Germline loops: CDR1 ENHRY, CDR2 SYGVKD. Trimming shortened V by 5 bases and J by 5 bases, and 13 bases separated the two germline ends. The CDR3: CAISSPGTHEQYV. CDR3 sequence (DNA): TGTGCCATCAGTTCGCCCGGGACGCACGAGCAGTACGTC.

V is TRBV5-1 and J is TRBJ1-1; D possibly corresponds to TRBD1 (5 bases). CDR1 is SGHRS, CDR2 YFSETQ, per germline. The ends were cut back, 0 bases at V and 1 base at J, with 10 bases in the middle. CDR3 size: 15 residues. CDR3 DNA: TGCGCCAGCAGCTTGGACCCGGGGACGAACACTGAAGCTTTCTTT. This gives the protein CASSLDPGTNTEAFF.

This chain links TRBV7-2 with TRBJ1-2, with 7 bases aligning to TRBD1. Germline V lookup: CDR1 SGHTA, CDR2 FQGNSA. The length of the CDR3 is 14 residues. V lost 5 bases, J lost 4 bases, and 7 bases stayed unmatched. CDR3 residues: CASSLLDRLYGYTF. The CDR3 coding sequence is TGTGCCAGCAGCCTGCTGGACAGGCTCTATGGCTACACCTTC.

The chain is built from TRBV12-3 or TRBV12-4 and TRBJ2-2; 14 bases agree with TRBD2. This CDR3 contains 16 residues. Trimming cost V 5 bases and J 7 bases; bases outside gene matches: 6. The CDR3 region is CASSPGLAGVGGELFF. CDR3 in DNA: TGTGCCAGCAGTCCGGGACTAGCGGGGGTCGGCGGGGAGCTGTTTTTT.

The chain employs TRBV29-1 and TRBJ2-1; no definite D call. Germline lookup yields CDR1 SQVTM and CDR2 ANQGSEA. There are 12 residues in the CDR3. Trimming cost V 1 base and J 4 bases, with 5 bases left between them. CDR3 in amino acids: CSVEVGYNEQFF. CDR3 DNA sequence: TGCAGCGTTGAAGTTGGATACAATGAGCAGTTCTTC.

V is TRBV6-2 or TRBV6-3 and J is TRBJ2-3; maybe TRBD2 (6 bases). Per germline, CDR1 MNHEY and CDR2 SVGEGT. Trimming cost V 2 bases and J 1 base, with 13 bases left between them. The CDR3 spans 16 residues. The chain's CDR3 is CASSYVPGTGTDTQYF. The CDR3 DNA reads TGTGCCAGCAGTTACGTCCCAGGGACTGGCACAGATACGCAGTATTTT.

The chain is built from TRBV11-1 and TRBJ2-3; 12 bases align to TRBD1. CDR3 size: 17 residues. Trimming cost V 3 bases and J 4 bases; bases outside gene matches: 8. CDR1 SGHAT and CDR2 FQDESV come from the germline V gene (reference sequence). The DNA for the CDR3 is TGTGCCAGCAGCTTCGGGACAGGGGGCTTTGTCGCAGATACGCAGTATTTT. This translates into CASSFGTGGFVADTQYF.

The chain joins TRBV9 to TRBJ2-5; no firm D call. Trimming removed 2 bases at V and 5 bases at J, with 7 bases between. The germline V gene has CDR1 SGDLS and CDR2 YYNGEE. CDR3 length: 12 amino acids. The CDR3, as DNA: TGTGCCAGCAGCGTTTGGGGTGAGACCCAGTACTTC. Protein product: CASSVWGETQYF.

The count of this clonotype is one. The chain carries TRBV6-1 and TRBJ1-4, with 11 bases identical to TRBD1. V was pared by 5 bases and J by 3 bases, with 5 bases of the junction left unmatched. CDR1 and CDR2 from the germline V gene are MNHNS and SASEGT. The CDR3 extends over 16 amino acids. The CDR3 spells CASSTRTGGPNEKLFF. CDR3 coding DNA: TGTGCCAGCAGTACCCGGACAGGGGGCCCTAATGAAAAACTGTTTTTT.

The gene calls are TRBV3-1 and TRBJ2-5; TRBD1 matches 9 bases. The J segment lost 4 bases and the V segment lost 1 base, leaving 4 bases of the junction unmatched. The CDR3 runs 15 residues. Germline V gene sequence: CDR1 LGHDT, CDR2 YNNKEL (reference sequence). The CDR3 region has the DNA TGTGCCAGCAGCCAAGGGACAGGGGAAGCAGAGACCCAGTACTTC. This codes for CASSQGTGEAETQYF.

The chain recombines TRBV12-3 or TRBV12-4 with TRBJ1-1, with 9 bases matching TRBD1. With 5 bases clipped from V and 0 bases from J, the junction kept 4 bases outside the gene matches. The CDR3 has 15 amino acids. The CDR3 DNA sequence: TGTGCCAGCAGTCCGACAGGGGGGATGAACACTGAAGCTTTCTTT. This encodes CASSPTGGMNTEAFF.

The genes are TRBV7-2 and TRBJ2-1; TRBD2 aligns across 9 bases. The V and J ends lost 5 bases and 3 bases, in that order; junction bases with no gene match: 8. The length of the CDR3 is 16 residues. The germline V gene encodes CDR1 SGHTA and CDR2 FQGNSA. The CDR3 here is CASSRDRLADYNEQFF. The DNA for the CDR3 is TGTGCCAGCAGCCGGGACCGACTAGCGGACTACAATGAGCAGTTCTTC.

This chain links TRBV7-9 with TRBJ2-7, with a weak D call TRBD2 (5 bases). Germline V CDR1 and CDR2: SEHNR, FQNEAQ (reference sequence). The CDR3 runs to 15 residues. V dropped 6 bases and J dropped 5 bases, with 20 bases sitting between them. The chain's CDR3 is CASRGVDGLRHEQYF. CDR3 in DNA: TGTGCCAGCAGGGGAGTCGACGGCCTCCGGCACGAGCAGTACTTC.

This chain links TRBV20-1 with TRBJ1-2, with 7 bases fitting TRBD1. The CDR3 consists of 15 residues. The trim removed 3 bases at V and 5 bases at J, leaving 12 bases unmatched. Germline assignment: CDR1 DFQATT and CDR2 SNEGSKA (reference sequence). The CDR3 nucleotides read TGCAGTGCTAGCGAATTGGAGGGGGCGCGGTATGGCTACACCTTC. Its protein is CSASELEGARYGYTF.

This chain uses TRBV27 with TRBJ2-7, with 10 bases identical to TRBD2. The CDR3 length is 14 residues. Trimming at V came to 8 bases and at J to 5 bases, leaving 9 bases not matched to a gene. The germline V gene encodes CDR1 MNHEY and CDR2 SMNVEV (reference sequence). CDR3 in DNA: TGTGCCAGCGCGCCGGGGCTAGCGGGAGACGAGCAGTACTTC. This sequence encodes CASAPGLAGDEQYF.

The V call is TRBV29-1, the J call TRBJ2-5, with 7 bases aligning to TRBD2. In germline, CDR1 is SQVTM, CDR2 ANQGSEA. The CDR3 is 14 residues long. J gave up 2 bases and V 6 bases, and 9 bases lay outside the gene matches. In nucleotides, the CDR3 is TGCAGCGTGCCGGGGCTAGCGGATCAAGAGACCCAGTACTTC. Translation: CSVPGLADQETQYF.